The T cell receptor (beta chain) described here comes from a study of post-analysis software for immune sequencing data. Study-level background: Clinical courses comprised relapsing-remitting, secondary progressive and progressive-relapsing multiple sclerosis. General observations from the study: Several TRBV segments (TRBV5-6, TRBV5-1 and TRBV20-1 among them) occurred more frequently in patients than in controls.

Regarding this clonotype: The antigen remains unidentified. The germline gene is not matched at one end of the junction; a read error may be the cause.

The CDR3 has 16 residues. The germline gives CDR1 SNHLY, CDR2 FYNNEI. cDNA libraries of TCR beta carried unique molecular identifiers. TCRdb redid the calling of the PCR reads with MiXCR, one entry per CDR3 protein. The table records 750,000 to 950,000 distinct CDR3 sequences, about 57% of them present only once. The specimen was blood. This rearrangement joins TRBV2 to TRBJ1-5; 11 nucleotides align to TRBD1. The TCR comes from a girl aged 5-17 years with multiple sclerosis. The CDR3 sequence is CAGSGGTGGDNQPQHF. DNA for the CDR3: TGTGCCGGCAGTGGAGGGACAGGGGGTGACAATCAGCCCCAGCATTTT.